This T cell receptor beta chain was found in a study of CD8 T cells in Susac syndrome (dated 2019 in TCRdb). Study-level background: Among the Susac syndrome patients who were sequenced, clinically active disease was present in about 6 and clinical remission was observed in fewer than 10. Susac syndrome patients were therapy-naive, on corticosteroids (some also receiving IVIg), or on IVIg alone at blood withdrawal. Whether CD8+ T cell activation and differentiation in Susac syndrome was antigen driven was tested using repertoire sequencing. The clonality of the CD8+ T cell repertoire was compared across approximately 11 healthy donors, some 14 Susac syndrome patients and around 15 multiple sclerosis patients.

Study-level results and caveats: The study acknowledged that relatively few individuals were included in the TCR sequencing and HLA analysis. Clonal expansion was observed in Susac syndrome CD8+ repertoires, with the highest expansion in CD8+ TEMRA cells and greater expansion in clinically active than in remitting patients. Looking at Susac-specific public clones, the researchers identified about 15 in the total CD8+ repertoire and several in the CD8+ TEMRA repertoire.

Note on this clonotype: This clone's antigen is unknown. It has no much larger one-base neighbor in the sample; base qualities were not kept.

The germline V gene specifies SGHTA as CDR1 and FQGNSA as CDR2. V has 5 bases trimmed and J has 7 bases trimmed; junction bases matching no gene number 6. The CDR3 goes from the cysteine to the phenylalanine over 15 residues. The sequence is cut down to CDR3 DNA, 45 bases in frame from base 1. RNA was extracted using the RNeasy kit, and roughly 0.5 to 1 microgram was reverse transcribed with random hexamers. The immunoSEQ multiplex PCR assay, covering 54 Vbeta and 13 Jbeta segments, was used to amplify TCR beta CDR3 regions. To correct PCR amplification bias, a synthetic template baseline was used for both primer optimization and computational correction. The study's own analysis went as follows. Reads were annotated to V, D and J genes according to IMGT and were analyzed with immunoSEQ Analyzer, with only productive sequences retained. Clonality was calculated as one minus the Shannon entropy normalized by log2 of the number of productive unique sequences. Public and private clones were assessed among the 100 most prevalent clones of each patient and control. Clones were defined as Susac-specific if absent from the healthy and MS cohorts, from 900 to 1,300 published viral clones and from other ImmuneACCESS disease sequences. TCRdb took the public reads, trimmed them with fastp at Q25, ran MiXCR for clone calling and kept in-frame beta chains. Each record represents a unique CDR3 protein, reported with the most common genes and DNA among its rows. What appears here as the V and J calls and clone size reflects TCRdb's work, not the paper's. This sample is represented by about 76,000 distinct CDR3 sequences; approximately 93% of them were singletons. The biggest ten clones account for 0.45% to 0.55% of the sample.

Peripheral blood CD8+ and CD4+ T cells from healthy donors, Susac syndrome patients and multiple sclerosis patients were profiled by high-throughput TCR beta sequencing. Recently defined diagnostic criteria for definite or probable disease were met by the Susac syndrome patients. Bulk CD8+ and CD4+ T cells were purified magnetically by negative isolation, whereas CD8+ TEMRA cells were enriched by FACS. Blood was drawn into EDTA tubes, processed within 24 hours, and PBMCs were isolated by density gradient centrifugation. PBMCs destined for TCR sequencing were cryopreserved in liquid nitrogen and later thawed in a 37 °C water bath. Purity of sorted or isolated CD4+, CD8+ and CD8+ TEMRA cells was at least 90%.

Source material: CD8+ T cells from PBMCs. The sequence links TRBV7-2 to TRBJ1-6; 9 central bases correspond to TRBD1. This clonotype was obtained from a human donor with Susac syndrome. The bases read TGTGCCAGCAGCACAACAGGGGGCGGGAATTCACCCCTCCACTTT. Translated, it gives CASSTTGGGNSPLHF.